The 26 T cell receptor beta chains reported below all come from one sample, sequenced in a study of cytomegalovirus exposure and HLA in healthy donors (dated by TCRdb to about 2017). The library was obtained by the immunoSEQ multiplex PCR assay. The multiplex PCR relied on a mix of 60 forward primers for TCR Vbeta segments and 13 reverse primers for TCR Jbeta segments. TCRdb mirrors the immuneACCESS table, restricted to in-frame sequences. Some clones are absent from its copies; in checked studies, under half trace to an unresolved V gene, and the reason for the others is unknown. For this sample the table gives roughly 93,000 clones, of which roughly four fifths were detected only once. The ten largest account for 0.45% to 0.6% of the sample. Sequenced material: PBMCs. The receptors shown here come from a man aged 30 to 39 in good health and CMV-seronegative.

This chain connects TRBV11-2 to TRBJ2-7, with TRBD1 matching over 7 bases. The CDR3 is 13 residues long. V shed 3 bases, J shed 4 bases, and the junction held 3 bases outside the gene matches. The germline gives CDR1 SGHAT, CDR2 FQNNGV. This chain's CDR3 is CASSFGQEYEQYV. The CDR3 DNA is TGTGCCAGCAGCTTTGGACAGGAATACGAGCAGTACGTC.

The rearrangement links TRBV9 to TRBJ1-1, with D perhaps matching TRBD1 (5 bases). Germline loops: CDR1 SGDLS, CDR2 YYNGEE. The V end was cut by 4 bases, the J end by 5 bases, with 15 bases between. The CDR3 loop spans 14 amino acids. CDR3 in DNA: TGTGCCAGCAGCCCATACGGGGGGAATACTGAAGCTTTCTTT. Encoded protein: CASSPYGGNTEAFF.

The chain combines TRBV7-8 with TRBJ1-5; D is uncertain. CDR3 length: 15 residues. The germline V gene has CDR1 SGHVS and CDR2 FQNEAQ. Deletions cut 1 base from V and 1 base from J, with 8 bases between. DNA for the CDR3: TGTGCCAGCAGCTTAGTTTTGAGCAGCAATCAGCCCCAGCATTTT. Protein: CASSLVLSSNQPQHF.

This CDR3 is CASSSRGPGSYNEQFF. CDR3 bases: TGTGCCAGCAGTTCGCGGGGGCCCGGCTCCTACAATGAGCAGTTCTTC. V and J are TRBV27 and TRBJ2-1, with a weak D call TRBD2 (7 bases). In germline, CDR1 is MNHEY, CDR2 SMNVEV (reference sequence). The CDR3 extends over 16 amino acids. Trimming pared 4 bases from V and 0 bases from J, leaving 13 bases between.

The V call is TRBV29-1, the J call TRBJ1-4, with D possibly being TRBD1 (6 bases). Looked up from germline, CDR1 is SQVTM and CDR2 is ANQGSEA. The CDR3 runs to 19 residues. Between the trimmed V and J ends, which lost 6 bases and 3 bases, there was a span of 29 bases. The CDR3 sequence is CSVGGGSGGPSTANEKLFF. CDR3 nucleotides: TGCAGCGTAGGGGGGGGGTCGGGAGGACCAAGCACGGCTAATGAAAAACTGTTTTTT.

The V gene is TRBV6-1, the J gene TRBJ2-5, with D possibly TRBD1 on 6 matching bases. CDR3 length equals 13 residues. Trimming cost V 8 bases and J 3 bases, with 13 bases left between them. Germline V gene lookup returns CDR1 MNHNS and CDR2 SASEGT. The CDR3, as DNA: TGTGCCAGCGGGGGCTACAGTGAAGAGACCCAGTACTTC. Residues: CASGGYSEETQYF.

The V gene is TRBV4-2, the J gene TRBJ2-7; TRBD1 matches 7 bases. The trim removed 4 bases at V and 3 bases at J, leaving 9 bases unmatched. Germline values: CDR1 LGHNA, CDR2 YNFKEQ. The CDR3 extends over 15 amino acids. The CDR3 coding sequence is TGTGCCAGCAGCCTTAGTAGACAGGGAGTCTACGAGCAGTACTTC. This gives the protein CASSLSRQGVYEQYF.

CDR3 amino acids: CSVEEGGYEQYF. The CDR3 DNA sequence: TGCAGCGTTGAAGAGGGCGGGTACGAGCAGTACTTC. The rearrangement links TRBV29-1 to TRBJ2-7; D is possibly TRBD2 (5 bases). Germline loops: CDR1 SQVTM, CDR2 ANQGSEA. Trimming removed 0 bases from V and 4 bases from J, with 7 bases in between. CDR3 length: 12 residues.

The chain joins TRBV6-4 to TRBJ2-1; no clear D. This CDR3 contains 15 residues. The V gene's germline CDR1 is MRHNA and CDR2 SNTAGT. V was shortened by 4 bases and J by 0 bases, with 10 bases between the two germline ends. The CDR3 region is CASSVESRSYNEQFF. The CDR3 nucleotides read TGTGCCAGCAGTGTTGAGTCACGCTCCTACAATGAGCAGTTCTTC.

CDR3 amino acids: CASSLMAVSNYGYTF. The CDR3 nucleotides read TGTGCCAGCAGCTTAATGGCAGTCTCTAACTATGGCTACACCTTC. The rearrangement uses TRBV11-2 and TRBJ1-2; D is undetermined. V lost 2 bases and J 0 bases, leaving 10 bases between the germline ends. The CDR3 contains 15 residues. CDR1 and CDR2 from the germline V gene are SGHAT and FQNNGV.

A note on this clone: The junction does not match germline at one end; this may be a read error. The chain has TRBV7-9 and TRBJ1-2, with 9 bases lining up with TRBD1. The germline gives CDR1 SEHNR, CDR2 FQNEAQ (reference sequence). This CDR3 is 15 amino acids long. The CDR3 sequence: CSSSHGQGWDYGYTF. Here the CDR3 DNA reads TGTTCCAGCAGCCACGGACAGGGGTGGGACTATGGCTACACCTTC.

The rearrangement joins TRBV4-2 to TRBJ2-1; 11 positions agree with TRBD2. Trimming cost V 0 bases and J 1 base; bases outside gene matches: 11. This CDR3 spans 20 amino acids. The V gene's germline CDR1 is LGHNA and CDR2 YNFKEQ. CDR3 bases: TGTGCCAGCAGCCAAGAAGAGACTAGCGGGGCCCAACATTCCTACAATGAGCAGTTCTTC. Its protein is CASSQEETSGAQHSYNEQFF.

This rearrangement joins TRBV11-3 to TRBJ1-1, with a possible D match to TRBD1 (5 bases). Trimming took 3 bases from V and 2 from J, leaving 13 bases between them. Germline V gene sequence: CDR1 SGHNT, CDR2 YENEEA. This CDR3 region has 15 residues. The CDR3 spells CASSFGGYENTEAFF. CDR3 DNA: TGTGCCAGCAGCTTCGGGGGGTACGAAAACACTGAAGCTTTCTTT.

The chain carries TRBV15 and TRBJ2-5; the D gene is possibly TRBD2 (5 bases). The J call may be in error: the DNA end matches TRBJ2-7 better. The germline gives CDR1 LNHNV, CDR2 YYDKDF (reference sequence). This CDR3 has 15 residues. The CDR3 DNA reads TGTGCCACCAGCAGCCCGAGGGTAGATCCCTACGAGCAGTACTTC. It specifies CATSSPRVDPYEQYF.

The chain combines TRBV6-1 with TRBJ2-7; possibly TRBD2 for D (6 bases). The V end was cut by 2 bases, the J end by 0 bases, with 11 bases between. This CDR3 has 15 amino acids. From germline, CDR1 is MNHNS and CDR2 SASEGT. The CDR3 protein is CASSEFSGSSYEQYV. The CDR3, as DNA: TGTGCCAGCAGTGAATTTAGCGGAAGCTCCTACGAGCAGTACGTC.

The V and J genes are TRBV7-2 and TRBJ2-5; TRBD2 matches at 9 bases. Germline-derived CDR1 and CDR2 are SGHTA and FQGNSA. The CDR3 has 16 amino acids. The J segment lost 5 bases and the V segment lost 1 base, leaving 8 bases of the junction unmatched. This chain's CDR3 is CASSLEIAGGRETQYF. The CDR3 DNA is TGTGCCAGCAGCTTAGAGATTGCGGGGGGGCGTGAGACCCAGTACTTC.

The gene calls are TRBV29-1 and TRBJ2-1; 9 bases are a match to TRBD1. Germline V lookup: CDR1 SQVTM, CDR2 ANQGSEA. Trimming removed 6 bases from V and 6 bases from J; junction bases left unmatched: 6. The CDR3 is 13 residues long. The CDR3 is CSVPGQGSNEQFF. The CDR3 coding sequence is TGCAGCGTCCCAGGACAGGGGAGCAATGAGCAGTTCTTC.

The chain's CDR3 is CASSLTGVRGPTNNYGYTF. The DNA for the CDR3 is TGTGCCAGCAGCCTGACAGGTGTCAGGGGTCCGACTAATAACTATGGCTACACCTTC. This rearrangement joins TRBV14 to TRBJ1-2; tentative D call: TRBD1 (6 bases). Trimming took 4 bases from V and 1 from J, leaving 25 bases between them. This CDR3 comprises 19 residues. Germline V gene sequence: CDR1 SGHDN, CDR2 FVKESK.

The rearrangement joins TRBV4-2 to TRBJ2-3; 7 nucleotides match TRBD2. The junction had 12 bases not matched to a gene; V was cut back by 1 base and J by 5 bases. The CDR3 is made up of 17 amino acids. Germline V gene sequence: CDR1 LGHNA, CDR2 YNFKEQ. The CDR3 coding sequence is TGTGCCAGCAGCCAAGTTTGGGCGGCGGGAGCAGAAGATACGCAGTATTTT. Amino acid sequence: CASSQVWAAGAEDTQYF.

The sample holds one count of this clone. The J gene is TRBJ2-1, the V gene TRBV5-1, with D tentatively TRBD2 (7 bases). CDR3 length: 15 residues. V lost 0 bases, J lost 4 bases, and 11 bases lay in between. Germline assignment: CDR1 SGHRS and CDR2 YFSETQ. The CDR3 DNA sequence: TGCGCCAGCAGCTTGGCGGGGAGGGGGTACAATGAGCAGTTCTTC. Translation gives CASSLAGRGYNEQFF.

The rearrangement uses TRBV5-4 and TRBJ1-4, with unresolved D. The ends were cut back, 2 bases at V and 8 bases at J, with 13 bases in the middle. Germline-derived CDR1 and CDR2 are SGHNT and YYREEE (reference sequence). This CDR3 has 14 residues. In DNA, the CDR3 is TGTGCCAGCAGCTTCCGGGAGAGGAACGAAAAACTGTTTTTT. Translated, it gives CASSFRERNEKLFF.

V and J are TRBV7-8 and TRBJ2-3, with 8 nucleotides matching TRBD2. The CDR3 runs 15 residues. J gave up 3 bases and V 5 bases, and 7 bases lay outside the gene matches. Germline CDR1 and CDR2: SGHVS and FQNEAQ. CDR3 amino acids: CASSVPGGGTDTQYF. The CDR3 DNA reads as TGTGCCAGCAGCGTCCCCGGGGGGGGGACAGATACGCAGTATTTT.

This chain uses TRBV4-3 with TRBJ2-1; 10 bases agree with TRBD2. In germline, CDR1 is LGHNA, CDR2 YSLEER. This CDR3 is built from 16 residues. Trimming at V came to 0 bases and at J to 6 bases, leaving 5 bases not matched to a gene. The CDR3 DNA is TGCGCCAGCAGCCAAGATCCAGCGGGGGGGCCCAATGAGCAGTTCTTC. Translating gives CASSQDPAGGPNEQFF.

This clone was recorded many times. The V and J genes are TRBV19 and TRBJ1-1; D gene unclear. This CDR3 spans 13 amino acids. Looked up from germline, CDR1 is LNHDA and CDR2 is SQIVND (reference sequence). Trimming shortened V by 3 bases and J by 4 bases, and 9 bases separated the two germline ends. CDR3 in amino acids: CASSIYEGTEAFF. The CDR3 DNA is TGTGCCAGTAGTATTTATGAGGGCACTGAAGCTTTCTTT.

As regards this clone: Within the sample, other DNA sequences also encode this same CDR3. Here the CDR3 DNA reads TGTGCCAGCACCGATACCGGGACAGGGTTTGACTATGGCTACACCTTC. It translates to CASTDTGTGFDYGYTF. The chain uses TRBV7-9 and TRBJ1-2; TRBD1 matches 9 bases. V shed 7 bases and J 3 bases; nucleotides not matched to a gene: 12. In germline, CDR1 is SEHNR, CDR2 FQNEAQ (reference sequence). The CDR3 has 16 amino acids.

The chain combines TRBV7-3 with TRBJ2-5; TRBD2 matches at 15 bases. V lost 1 base and J lost 5; bases outside the gene matches: 11. The CDR3 runs to 19 residues. Germline CDR1 SGHTA, CDR2 FQGTGA. CDR3 coding DNA: TGTGCCAGCAGCTTAAGATCCGGACTAGCGGGAGGGCCAGGGGAGACCCAGTACTTC. It is translated as CASSLRSGLAGGPGETQYF.